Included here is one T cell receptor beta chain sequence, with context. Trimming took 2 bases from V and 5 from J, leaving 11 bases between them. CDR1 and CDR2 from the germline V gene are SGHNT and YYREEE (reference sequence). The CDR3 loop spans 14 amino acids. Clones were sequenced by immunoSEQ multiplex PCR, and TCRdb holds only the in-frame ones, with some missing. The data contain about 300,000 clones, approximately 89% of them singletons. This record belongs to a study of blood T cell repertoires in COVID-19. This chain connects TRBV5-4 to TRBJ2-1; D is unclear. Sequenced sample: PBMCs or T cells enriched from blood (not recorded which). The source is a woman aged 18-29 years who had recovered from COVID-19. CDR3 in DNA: TGTGCCAGCAGCTTCCGATCACAGAACAATGAGCAGTTCTTC. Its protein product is CASSFRSQNNEQFF.